This entry lists 21 T cell receptor beta chains sequenced from one sample in a study of T cell changes during pregnancy in multiple sclerosis. The assay was immunoSEQ multiplex PCR, and TCRdb's table has in-frame clones only and misses some. Of 20,000 or so clones detected, 70% to 90% appear once; the ten largest clones hold around 5%. The specimen comprised CD8+ T cells from peripheral blood mononuclear cells, sampled in the third trimester of pregnancy. All receptors derive from a female donor in good health, enrolled as a control in a pregnancy study.

Note on this clone: The same CDR3 also results from other DNA sequences found in this sample. The CDR3 DNA is TGTGCCAGCAGTGGACGCGGGGGTCGTTACGAGCAGTACTTC. Protein sequence: CASSGRGGRYEQYF. This chain connects TRBV6-1 to TRBJ2-7; 7 bases fit TRBD2. This CDR3 is built from 14 residues. V was clipped by 4 bases and J by 4 bases; unmatched bases: 7. The germline CDR1 and CDR2 sequences are MNHNS and SASEGT.

The chain joins TRBV7-9 to TRBJ1-2, with TRBD1 identical over 7 bases. This CDR3 has 13 residues. The germline gives CDR1 SEHNR, CDR2 FQNEAQ (reference sequence). V lost 4 bases, J lost 5 bases, and 4 bases stayed unmatched. The DNA for the CDR3 is TGTGCCAGCAGCTCAGACAGGGTTTATGGCTACACCTTC. Translated: CASSSDRVYGYTF.

Judged by abundance, this clone is medium-sized. The chain carries TRBV6-5 and TRBJ1-6; 7 positions match TRBD1. Germline values: CDR1 MNHEY, CDR2 SVGAGI. With 2 bases clipped from V and 10 bases from J, the junction kept 5 bases outside the gene matches. CDR3 length equals 14 residues. DNA of the CDR3: TGTGCCAGCAGTTACAGGGGGCGCAGGTCACCCCTCCACTTT. Protein product: CASSYRGRRSPLHF.

The rearrangement links TRBV19 to TRBJ1-5; D remains unclear. This CDR3 comprises 13 residues. V lost 2 bases to trimming and J lost 7 bases, with 9 bases between them. Germline V gene lookup returns CDR1 LNHDA and CDR2 SQIVND (reference sequence). In DNA, the CDR3 is TGTGCCAGTAGTATACGTGAGGCACAGCCCCAGCATTTT. Protein: CASSIREAQPQHF.

The chain uses TRBV4-2 and TRBJ2-5, with D possibly TRBD1 on 5 matching bases. The ends were cut back, 3 bases at V and 5 bases at J, with 16 bases in the middle. The CDR3 has 15 residues. Germline V gene lookup returns CDR1 LGHNA and CDR2 YNFKEQ. For the CDR3, the DNA is TGTGCCAGCAGCCATGGTCTTAGGGGCGTGGAGACCCAGTACTTC. Translating gives CASSHGLRGVETQYF.

This rearrangement joins TRBV11-2 to TRBJ2-3; 7 bases fit TRBD2. J lost 2 bases, V lost 6 bases, and 8 bases had no gene match. CDR3 length equals 15 residues. Germline loops: CDR1 SGHAT, CDR2 FQNNGV. The DNA for the CDR3 is TGTGCCAGCAGATTGCGAGCGGGACCCACAGATACGCAGTATTTT. Its protein is CASRLRAGPTDTQYF.

This chain joins TRBV14 and TRBJ2-3; 14 bases align to TRBD2. The CDR3 spans 16 residues. Germline CDR1 reads SGHDN; CDR2 reads FVKESK. V trimming: 1 base; J trimming: 4 bases; junction bases outside the gene matches: 1. Here the CDR3 reads CASSQVTSGGADTQYF. Written as DNA, the CDR3 is TGTGCCAGCAGCCAAGTGACTAGCGGGGGGGCAGATACGCAGTATTTT.

The chain employs TRBV2 and TRBJ1-4; D unclear. Trimming removed 4 bases from V and 4 bases from J, with 13 bases in between. The CDR3 consists of 15 residues. The germline V gene has CDR1 SNHLY and CDR2 FYNNEI. This CDR3 reads CASSAVGEFNEKLFF. The CDR3 DNA reads TGTGCCAGCAGTGCAGTTGGGGAGTTTAATGAAAAACTGTTTTTT.

The chain has TRBV4-3 and TRBJ1-1; D remains unclear. Trimming removed 0 bases from V and 9 bases from J, with 11 bases in between. Germline CDR1 is LGHNA and CDR2 is YSLEER. This CDR3 is built from 13 residues. CDR3: CASSQDLRAQAFF. DNA for the CDR3: TGCGCCAGCAGCCAAGATTTGCGGGCTCAAGCTTTCTTT.

The V call is TRBV2, the J call TRBJ2-1, with a tentative D call TRBD2 (6 bases). The V gene lost 6 bases and the J gene lost 7 bases, with 13 bases spanning the gap. Germline V lookup: CDR1 SNHLY, CDR2 FYNNEI. There are 13 residues in the CDR3. The CDR3 here is CASRASASNEQFF. DNA for the CDR3: TGTGCCAGCAGGGCTAGCGCCTCGAATGAGCAGTTCTTC. The full variable domain, its missing parts supplied by reference TRBV2 and TRBJ2-1, is EPEVTQTPSHQVTQMGQEVILRCVPISNHLYFYWYRQILGQKVEFLVSFYNNEISEKSEIFDDQFSVERPDGSNFTLKIRSTKLEDSAMYFCASRASASNEQFFGPGTRLTVL.

This chain joins TRBV7-9 and TRBJ1-6; possible D gene TRBD1, 5 bases. The CDR3 sequence is 14 residues long. The germline V gene encodes CDR1 SEHNR and CDR2 FQNEAQ (reference sequence). V lost 6 bases and J 13 bases, leaving 19 bases between the germline ends. As DNA, the CDR3 is TGTGCCAGCAGACCCCCAGGGAATCAACTCCCCCTCCACTTT. Translated, it gives CASRPPGNQLPLHF.

The rearrangement links TRBV19 to TRBJ1-1, with 7 bases identical to TRBD1. The CDR3 has 14 residues. Looked up from germline, CDR1 is LNHDA and CDR2 is SQIVND (reference sequence). V lost 4 bases, J lost 4 bases, and 6 bases stayed unmatched. CDR3 in amino acids: CASSTRGAGTEAFF. The CDR3 DNA sequence: TGTGCCAGTAGTACCAGGGGGGCGGGCACTGAAGCTTTCTTT.

The chain combines TRBV7-9 with TRBJ2-7, with D perhaps matching TRBD2 (6 bases). The CDR3 runs 13 residues. V gave up 5 bases and J gave up 6 bases, with 14 bases separating them. Germline lookup yields CDR1 SEHNR and CDR2 FQNEAQ (reference sequence). CDR3 protein: CASSRRVGIEQYF. As DNA, the CDR3 is TGTGCCAGCAGCCGGAGGGTGGGGATCGAGCAGTACTTC.

This chain links TRBV28 with TRBJ2-5; 7 nucleotides align to TRBD2. Trimming cost V 7 bases and J 5 bases; bases outside gene matches: 13. The length of the CDR3 is 15 residues. Germline CDR1 is MDHEN and CDR2 is SYDVKM. CDR3 in amino acids: CASIPVGGVRETQYF. Here the CDR3 DNA reads TGTGCCAGCATCCCGGTGGGGGGGGTTCGGGAGACCCAGTACTTC.

The V call is TRBV30, the J call TRBJ2-5; D may be TRBD2 (6 bases). Germline V gene lookup returns CDR1 GTSNPN and CDR2 SVGIG (reference sequence). V lost 3 bases to trimming and J lost 4 bases, with 12 bases between them. The CDR3 is made up of 13 amino acids. In nucleotides, the CDR3 is TGTGCCTGGAGCGGGGGTCCGGGAGAGACCCAGTACTTC. Its protein product is CAWSGGPGETQYF.

The gene calls are TRBV28 and TRBJ2-3; the D is unclear. The CDR3 totals 11 residues. The germline V gene encodes CDR1 MDHEN and CDR2 SYDVKM. V was clipped by 6 bases and J by 2 bases, with 3 bases between them. CDR3 residues: CASRYTDTQYF. CDR3 sequence (DNA): TGTGCCAGCAGGTACACAGATACGCAGTATTTT. Filled out from reference TRBV28 and TRBJ2-3, the complete variable domain reads DVKVTQSSRYLVKRTGEKVFLECVQDMDHENMFWYRQDPGLGLRLIYFSYDVKMKEKGDIPEGYSVSREKKERFSLILESASTNQTSMYLCASRYTDTQYFGPGTRLTVL.

The chain recombines TRBV11-2 with TRBJ2-7; 9 bases fit TRBD2. V lost 6 bases to trimming and J lost 5 bases; unmatched junction nucleotides: 11. Per germline, CDR1 SGHAT and CDR2 FQNNGV. The CDR3 sequence is 15 residues long. The CDR3, as DNA: TGTGCCAGCAGTCCCCCTGCGGGGGGGCCGGACGAGCAGTACTTC. Its protein product is CASSPPAGGPDEQYF.

This chain connects TRBV27 to TRBJ1-4, with no clear D. In germline, CDR1 is MNHEY, CDR2 SMNVEV (reference sequence). The CDR3 length is 15 residues. V was shortened by 5 bases and J by 7 bases, with 17 bases between the two germline ends. The chain's CDR3 is CASSPGSGEAEKLFF. In DNA, the CDR3 is TGTGCCAGCAGTCCCGGTTCCGGGGAGGCTGAAAAACTGTTTTTT.

The chain carries TRBV13 and TRBJ1-1; D uncertain. Germline assignment: CDR1 PRHDT and CDR2 FYEKMQ (reference sequence). The V gene lost 5 bases and the J gene lost 0 bases, with 13 bases spanning the gap. This CDR3 has 15 amino acids. The CDR3 nucleotides read TGTGCCAGCAGCCCCTCCGGAGAGATGAACACTGAAGCTTTCTTT. This codes for CASSPSGEMNTEAFF.

The genes are TRBV4-1 and TRBJ2-7; the match to TRBD1 covers 9 bases. The V gene's germline CDR1 is MGHRA and CDR2 YSYEKL. The V and J ends lost 3 bases and 2 bases, in that order; junction bases with no gene match: 11. This CDR3 region has 17 residues. The CDR3 DNA follows: TGCGCCAGCAGCCAGATCCCAATCCGGGACAGGGCCTACGAGCAGTACTTC. It specifies CASSQIPIRDRAYEQYF.

V and J are TRBV11-2 and TRBJ1-1; TRBD1 agrees at 11 bases. This CDR3 spans 18 amino acids. Looked up from germline, CDR1 is SGHAT and CDR2 is FQNNGV. V trimming: 1 base; J trimming: 0 bases; junction bases outside the gene matches: 7. The CDR3 spells CASSLVTDRGPLNTEAFF. CDR3 coding DNA: TGTGCCAGCAGCTTAGTCACGGACAGGGGGCCCCTGAACACTGAAGCTTTCTTT.